Here is one T cell receptor (beta chain) with its context. This clone was counted between two and nine times. This receptor's antigen is unknown. No clone much larger than this one lies a single base away; base qualities are absent. From cysteine to phenylalanine, the CDR3 is 12 amino acids long. This entry keeps only the CDR3 DNA: 36 bases, framed from base 1. V and J are truncated by 6 bases and 5 bases respectively, leaving an intervening sequence of 8 bases. CDR1 and CDR2 were assigned from the germline V gene (reference sequence) as WNHNN and SYGVQD. The intended sense of this specimen's time point label: about 28 days (+/-7) after the second vaccine dose. AZD1222 recipients with second doses at about 4 weeks or about 12 weeks were pooled, because spike-specific TCR depth and breadth did not differ between schedules. Samples from vaccinated people were obtained from the UK trials COV001 and COV002, which included a single-blind randomized controlled phase 2/3 trial of AZD1222 (ChAdOx1 nCoV-19) in healthy adults. For TCRbeta chain sequencing, PBMC samples were collected from trial participants at day 0 and at day 28 after the second dose.

The CDR3 regions of human TCRbeta chains were analyzed by immunosequencing. Processing in the source paper ran as follows. TCRs in the repertoires were matched against a reference library of SARS-CoV-2-specific TCRs that had been generated with the MIRA antigen-specificity platform. Breadth meant the fraction of unique TCRs that were SARS-CoV-2-associated, whereas depth meant the fraction of total T cells that were SARS-CoV-2-associated. Using the MIRA data, each spike-specific TCR was assigned both to the spike region to which the TCR was reactive and to a CD4 or CD8 class. Log10-transformed breadth and depth values were compared by one-way ANOVA with Sidak's multiple comparisons tests. The source is immuneACCESS, and TCRdb retained only in-frame sequences with V and J called. Part of the clones is not carried over; for the studies checked, unresolved V genes explain less than half of this, and the remainder is unexplained. V and J calls and clone size are copied from that table; D and trimming were computed from the DNA. This sample is represented by approximately 130,000 clones; roughly 88% of them were singletons. Of the sample, around 5% falls within the top ten clones.

The sample belongs to a study of T cell responses to AZD1222 COVID-19 vaccine (dated by TCRdb to the early 2020s). In the study overall: TCR sequencing covered more than 230 trial participants: some 210 given two doses of AZD1222 and 26 given two doses of MenACWY control vaccine. Trial participants were enrolled by age into subgroups of 18-55, 56-69 and 70-plus years, and around 140, 26 and 57 TCR-sequenced participants, respectively, were included in these subgroups.

Overall study outcomes, separate from this receptor: CD4 TCRs associated with the vaccine covered the entire spike protein, and the dominant responses were in regions 160-218 and 743-854. Participants were mostly white British, with more females than males. The authors suggested clonal diversity may have been underestimated. In the small 56-69-year group, the increase in depth fell short of significance, most likely because of low power. Because no day 14 peak-response samples were available, repertoires were characterized only after the peak T cell response. Reportedly, close to half of the unique spike-specific TCRs recognized epitopes lying outside the regions that are mutated in the B.1.351 and B.1.1.7 variants. A significant rise in spike-specific TCR breadth and depth was observed after two AZD1222 doses relative to day 0 and relative to MenACWY recipients. Conclusions about previously exposed vaccinees are limited because only five to seven AZD1222 recipients were SARS-CoV-2 seropositive at baseline.

The sequence was collected from an adult who received the AZD1222 COVID-19 vaccine. The sequencing here drew on peripheral blood, taken 28 days after the second AZD1222 dose. The chain links TRBV10-1 with TRBJ1-5, and perhaps TRBD1 as D gene, on 6 matching bases. The bases read TGCGCCAGCAGCGCAGGGGATCAGCCCCAGCATTTT. This codes for CASSAGDQPQHF.